The rows below give T cell receptor beta chains drawn from one sample of a study of technical replicates of blood from four donors. TCRdb keeps only in-frame clones here, not all; method: immunoSEQ multiplex PCR. The repertoire has tens of thousands of clones, approximately 91% of them found once; the top ten carry roughly 0.37%. Material: T cells isolated from PBMCs. Receptors originate from a human donor in good health. CDR3s include the opening cysteine and the closing phenylalanine or tryptophan. D genes are given only for firm matches. Clone size, where shown, is once, few, many, or a class for clones that have expanded.

CDR3 DNA | CDR3 protein | clone size | J gene | V gene | D gene
TGCGCCAGCAGCTTTGGACAGGGGGGCACTGAAGCTTTCTTT | CASSFGQGGTEAFF | - | TRBJ1-1 | TRBV5-1 | TRBD1
TGTGCCAGCCGTCTACCGGGACAGGGGACCAATGAGCAGTTCTTC | CASRLPGQGTNEQFF | - | TRBJ2-1 | TRBV27 | TRBD1
TGTGCCAGCAGCGCTTCGAACACTGAAGCTTTCTTT | CASSASNTEAFF | - | TRBJ1-1 | TRBV9 | -
TGCGCCAGCAGCTTGGATCTTCAGTACAATGAGCAGTTCTTC | CASSLDLQYNEQFF | - | TRBJ2-1 | TRBV5-1 | -
TGTGCCAGTAAACGGGACCCGGAGGGGGGCTACACCTTC | CASKRDPEGGYTF | - | TRBJ1-2 | TRBV19 | -
TGTGCCAGCAGCTTAGGGTGGTCTGGAGAGGGTGAAAAACTGTTTTTT | CASSLGWSGEGEKLFF | - | TRBJ1-4 | TRBV11-2 | -
TGTGCCAGTAGTTCGGGAGTGGAGGGACAGGCTCTGTACGAGCAGTACTTC | CASSSGVEGQALYEQYF | once | TRBJ2-7 | TRBV19 | TRBD1
TGTGCCAGTAGTATCACAGGGGCCGGACCAAACTATGGCTACACCTTC | CASSITGAGPNYGYTF | - | TRBJ1-2 | TRBV19 | TRBD1
TGCGCCAGCAGTGCTAGCGGGGGTTACAATGAGCAGTTCTTC | CASSASGGYNEQFF | - | TRBJ2-1 | TRBV10-1 | TRBD2
TGTGCCAGCAGCCAAAGGAGGACAGGAAGGGCCTACGAGCAGTACTTC | CASSQRRTGRAYEQYF | - | TRBJ2-7 | TRBV14 | TRBD1
TGTGCCAGCAGCCGTGACTACAGGGATGGGAACACCATATATTTT | CASSRDYRDGNTIYF | few | TRBJ1-3 | TRBV27 | -
TGTGCCAGCAGTCCCGACATGATGGATGAGCAGTTCTTC | CASSPDMMDEQFF | - | TRBJ2-1 | TRBV27 | -
TGTGCCAGCTCACCACCGTCGCAGGGAGGTAGGGGCGAGCAGTACTTC | CASSPPSQGGRGEQYF | - | TRBJ2-7 | TRBV18 | -
TGTGCCATCAGATCCGGGACAGGGACTTCTGGGGCCAACGTCCTGACTTTC | CAIRSGTGTSGANVLTF | - | TRBJ2-6 | TRBV10-3 | TRBD1
TGTGCCAGCAGTGAAAGAGTGGCGGGAGGTCGTCAGCCCCAGCATTTT | CASSERVAGGRQPQHF | - | TRBJ1-5 | TRBV2 | -
TGTGCCAGCAGCAAAGATGAAGGAGCGGGAGGGGATTACGAGCAGTACTTC | CASSKDEGAGGDYEQYF | - | TRBJ2-7 | TRBV21-1 | -
TGTGCCAGCAGGAGGGGGACAGGGTCGCAAGAGACCCAGTACTTC | CASRRGTGSQETQYF | - | TRBJ2-5 | TRBV6-1 | TRBD1
TGTGCCTGGAGTGTTCAGGGGGTTGGCGAGCAGTACTTC | CAWSVQGVGEQYF | - | TRBJ2-7 | TRBV30 | TRBD1
TGTGCCAGCAGTTTACTGTCTGCTGGACTAGCGGGAGGGCAAGAGATCACAGATACGCAGTATTTT | CASSLLSAGLAGGQEITDTQYF | - | TRBJ2-3 | TRBV28 | TRBD2
TGTGCCAGCAGAGGCGGGTCGAACACCGGGGAGCTGTTTTTT | CASRGGSNTGELFF | - | TRBJ2-2 | TRBV2 | -
TGTGCCTGGAGGCCAAGAGCGGAGGGGCCCTACGAGCAGTACTTC | CAWRPRAEGPYEQYF | once | TRBJ2-7 | TRBV30 | -
TGTGCCAGCAGCCACTTAGAGGGTGGGCAGCCCCAGCATTTT | CASSHLEGGQPQHF | - | TRBJ1-5 | TRBV6-5 | -
TGTGCTAGTGGTTATAGTGGTTATAGGGACAGGGAGTGGGTCTCCTACGAGCAGTACTTC | CASGYSGYRDREWVSYEQYF | - | TRBJ2-7 | TRBV12-5 | TRBD1